Listed below are T cell receptor beta chains from one sample, sequenced in a study of blood T cell repertoires in COVID-19. The assay was immunoSEQ multiplex PCR, and TCRdb's table has in-frame clones only and misses some. Altogether 130,000 or so clones are present, 80% being singletons, with the ten largest covering about a sixth. Sequencing was carried out using peripheral blood. The receptor set was obtained from a man aged 60 to 69 with active or convalescent COVID-19. Both conserved end residues are part of each CDR3. Each record gives: D gene, clone size, V gene, J gene, CDR3 DNA, CDR3 protein. D genes are given only for firm matches. Not every row has a clone size; where given, it reads once, few, many or a size class.

.	.	TRBV2	TRBJ2-3	TGTGCCAGCAGCCCCGGGGGAGATACGCAGTATTTT	CASSPGGDTQYF
TRBD1	.	TRBV10-3	TRBJ2-2	TGTGCCATCAGGGACAGGTTAAACACCGGGGAGCTGTTTTTT	CAIRDRLNTGELFF
.	.	TRBV6-6	TRBJ1-1	TGTGCCAGCAGTGCCACGGGGAACACTGAAGCTTTCTTT	CASSATGNTEAFF
.	.	TRBV6-5	TRBJ1-2	TGTGCCAGCAGCAAGGGGCCGGGGGACTATGGCTACACCTTC	CASSKGPGDYGYTF
.	few	TRBV7-2	TRBJ2-5	TGTGCCAGCAGCCCAACAGGGCTACAAGAGACCCAGTACTTC	CASSPTGLQETQYF
.	.	TRBV12-3/TRBV12-4	TRBJ1-1	TGTGCCAGCAGTTTAGTTGGAGGGCGTGAAGCTTTCTTT	CASSLVGGREAFF
.	many	TRBV7-2	TRBJ2-7	TGTGCCAGCAGCTTCCGAAGGGAGGTCCCCCCACTCGAGCAGTACTTC	CASSFRREVPPLEQYF
.	.	TRBV14	TRBJ2-3	TGTGCCAGCAGCCAAGATCCAGGGTGGGGCACAGATACGCAGTATTTT	CASSQDPGWGTDTQYF
.	.	TRBV5-6	TRBJ2-7	TGTGCCAGCAGCTTGAGAGGGAGGCCGTACTCCTACGAGCAGTACTTC	CASSLRGRPYSYEQYF
.	.	TRBV5-1	TRBJ2-3	TGCGCCAGCAGCCCAGGGACTCCTACGCAGTATTTT	CASSPGTPTQYF
.	once	TRBV6-5	TRBJ2-5	TGTGCCAGCATGGCCAGGGGAGCTGAAGAGACCCAGTACTTC	CASMARGAEETQYF
TRBD1	once	TRBV2	TRBJ2-6	TGTGCCAGCATTCGGACAGGGGGAAGCTTCTCTGGGGCCAACGTCCTGACTTTC	CASIRTGGSFSGANVLTF
.	.	TRBV5-1	TRBJ2-2	TGCGCCAGCAGCCCGAATAATGTGCGGGCGAACACCGGGGAGCTGTTTTTT	CASSPNNVRANTGELFF
TRBD1	.	TRBV7-8	TRBJ1-1	TGTGCCAGCAGCCAGACTACAGGACAGGGGGCGAGAGCTTTCTTT	CASSQTTGQGARAFF
TRBD1	.	TRBV11-3	TRBJ1-1	TGTGCCAGCAGCGCAGGGGGCAGGGTGAACACTGAAGCTTTCTTT	CASSAGGRVNTEAFF
.	.	TRBV18	TRBJ2-3	TGTGCCAGCTCACCCGCAGATACGCAGTATTTT	CASSPADTQYF
.	.	TRBV7-8	TRBJ2-4	TGTGCCAGCAGCTTACCAAGGAGGAGCGATATCAAAAACATTCAGTACTTC	CASSLPRRSDIKNIQYF
TRBD2	.	TRBV10-3	TRBJ2-1	TGTGCCATCAGTGCCCCCGAGGGGACTAGCGGTGAGCAGTTCTTC	CAISAPEGTSGEQFF
TRBD1	.	TRBV15	TRBJ2-3	TGTGCCACCAGCAAAGACAGGGAAGTAGATACGCAGTATTTT	CATSKDREVDTQYF
.	many	TRBV6-2/TRBV6-3	TRBJ2-2	TGTGCCAGCAGTTATCGACCAGGGGGGTCCGGGGAGCTGTTTTTT	CASSYRPGGSGELFF